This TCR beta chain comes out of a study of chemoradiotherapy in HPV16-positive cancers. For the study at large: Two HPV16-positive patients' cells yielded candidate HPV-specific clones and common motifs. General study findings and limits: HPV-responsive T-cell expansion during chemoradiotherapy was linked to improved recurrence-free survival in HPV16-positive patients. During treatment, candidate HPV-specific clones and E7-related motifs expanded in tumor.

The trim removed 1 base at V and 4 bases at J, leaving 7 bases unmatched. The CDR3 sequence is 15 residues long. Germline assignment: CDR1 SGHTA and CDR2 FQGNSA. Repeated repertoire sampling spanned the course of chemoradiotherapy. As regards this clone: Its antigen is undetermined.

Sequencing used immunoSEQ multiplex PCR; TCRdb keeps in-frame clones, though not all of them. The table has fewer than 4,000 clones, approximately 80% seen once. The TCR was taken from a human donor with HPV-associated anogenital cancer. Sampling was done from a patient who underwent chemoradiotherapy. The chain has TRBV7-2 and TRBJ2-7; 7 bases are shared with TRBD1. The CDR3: CASSLGLRQGYEQYF. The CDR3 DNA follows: TGTGCCAGCAGCTTAGGTCTGAGACAGGGTTACGAGCAGTACTTC.